This T cell receptor beta chain stems from a study of human T cells and chemical hapten exposure. The germline CDR1 and CDR2 sequences are DFQATT and SNEGSKA (reference sequence). The CDR3 spans 17 residues. V shed 6 bases, J shed 1 base, and the junction held 10 bases outside the gene matches. Time point denoted: pre-sensitization, week 0. The treatment was: therapeutic diphenylcyclopropenone sensitization with weekly scalp DPC. Authors' methods: A typical sample had 95,638 TCRs, with 23,224 to 690,600 overall. TCRdb redid the calling of the RACE reads with MiXCR, one entry per CDR3 protein. The authors' filters were not applied to this entry. The table includes around 200,000 distinct CDR3 sequences, about 31% detected once.

The input for sequencing was whole blood, taken in connection with sensitization to the hapten diphenylcyclopropenone (DPC). The receptor comes from a woman in her twenties or thirties with alopecia areata. Some clones in this sample may be carry-over from other donors' samples. The chain joins TRBV20-1 to TRBJ2-1; 12 positions match TRBD1. CDR3 nucleotide sequence: TGCAGTGCGAGGGGACAGGGGGCTCCGGGTTCCTACAATGAGCAGTTCTTC. It codes for CSARGQGAPGSYNEQFF.